The clone carrying this T cell receptor (beta chain) was observed a handful of times. Its antigen is unknown. This sample stems from a study of identifying expanded T cells in peripheral blood. Study-wide points: Variance in clone template counts between approximately two-week samples significantly increased with total template count across all healthy donors. About 1.3 clones differed between technical replicates, versus about 17 and 20 over time.

The table came from immunoSEQ multiplex PCR; TCRdb's copy has only in-frame clones and leaves some out. The table records about 100,000 clones, 88% of them present only once. Sequenced input: blood. This clonotype originated in a person aged 18 to 75 in good health.

The CDR3 region is CASSAGTGNYGYTF. The CDR3 DNA is TGTGCCAGCAGCGCCGGGACAGGCAACTATGGCTACACCTTC. The chain uses TRBV25-1 and TRBJ1-2; the match to TRBD1 covers 8 bases. The V segment lost 6 bases and the J segment 2 bases; nucleotides outside the gene matches: 5. The CDR3 extends over 14 amino acids. Germline lookup yields CDR1 MGHDK and CDR2 SYGVNS.